A selection of T cell receptor beta chains follows, all from one sample in a study of cytomegalovirus exposure and HLA in healthy donors. Assay: immunoSEQ multiplex PCR; the TCRdb copy retains only in-frame clones and omits some. Of 70,000 to 80,000 clones in the sample, around 80% were seen once. Sequences were obtained from PBMCs. These TCRs come from a young man in good health and CMV-seronegative. CDR3s include the opening cysteine and the closing phenylalanine or tryptophan. D genes are given only for firm matches. Only some rows state a clone size, as once, few, many or a class for expanded clones.

TRBD2	TRBV7-2	TRBJ2-3	NA	TGTGCCAGCAGCCGAACTAGCGGGAGGGCCTCAGATACGCAGTATTTT	CASSRTSGRASDTQYF
TRBD1	TRBV9	TRBJ2-1	NA	TGTGCCAGCAGCCCCGGGGCGGGACAGGGGTACAATGAGCAGTTCTTC	CASSPGAGQGYNEQFF
TRBD2	TRBV15	TRBJ2-3	NA	TGTGCCACCACTAGCGGGGGAGGCTCAGATACGCAGTATTTT	CATTSGGGSDTQYF
TRBD1	TRBV6-6	TRBJ2-5	NA	TGTGCCAGCAGTGTAGGGGGCCGAGAGACCCAGTACTTC	CASSVGGRETQYF
NA	TRBV21-1	TRBJ1-5	NA	TGTGCCAGATCAGGGTTAAATCAGCCCCAGCATTTT	CARSGLNQPQHF
NA	TRBV12-2	TRBJ2-7	NA	TGTGCAAGTCGCTTAGATCCTAGCGGGGGAGACATCTACGAGCAGTACTTC	CASRLDPSGGDIYEQYF
TRBD1	TRBV9	TRBJ2-1	NA	TGTGCCAGCAGCGAGGGGGCCGGGACCAGTCAGTTCTTC	CASSEGAGTSQFF
TRBD1	TRBV11-2	TRBJ2-1	NA	TGTGCCAGCAGCCCGACAGGGTTTGGTGAGCAGTTCTTC	CASSPTGFGEQFF
TRBD1	TRBV4-3	TRBJ2-7	NA	TGCGCCAGCAGCTCCGATTGGGGACAGGGGAAGACCTACGAGCAGTACTTC	CASSSDWGQGKTYEQYF
NA	TRBV19	TRBJ2-4	NA	TGTGCCAGCAGTCCGGGACTCCCCCCTAAAAACATTCAGTACTTC	CASSPGLPPKNIQYF
NA	TRBV29-1	TRBJ2-7	few	TGCAGCGCGTCGGTTGGCGAGCAGTACTTC	CSASVGEQYF
NA	TRBV4-1	TRBJ1-4	NA	TGCGCCAGCAGCCAAGTTCCCGGGATGAATGAAAAACTGTTTTTT	CASSQVPGMNEKLFF
NA	TRBV5-1	TRBJ1-2	NA	TGCGCCAGCAGCTTGAGATGGACACCGGGTGGCTATGGCTACACCTTC	CASSLRWTPGGYGYTF
NA	TRBV23-1	TRBJ1-1	NA	TGCGCCAGCCGGATCGCCAGAGGAAGGAACACTGAAGCTTTCTTT	CASRIARGRNTEAFF
TRBD1	TRBV7-6	TRBJ2-7	NA	TGTGCCAGCAGCTACCGGGACAGCGTCCAGTACGAGCAGTACTTC	CASSYRDSVQYEQYF
TRBD1	TRBV14	TRBJ1-6	NA	TGTGCCAGCAGCCGAACCCGGGACAGCTCCTATAATTCACCCCTCCACTTT	CASSRTRDSSYNSPLHF
TRBD1	TRBV28	TRBJ1-5	once	TGTGCCAGCAGTTTATGGCGGACAGGGGACGATCAGCCCCAGCATTTT	CASSLWRTGDDQPQHF
TRBD1	TRBV10-1	TRBJ1-4	NA	TGCGCCAGCAGCAGGGGGAATGAAAAACTGTTTTTT	CASSRGNEKLFF
NA	TRBV7-2	TRBJ1-2	once	TGTGCCAGCAGCTTAATGTCTAATTATGGCTACACCTTC	CASSLMSNYGYTF
TRBD1	TRBV18	TRBJ1-2	NA	TGTGCCAGCTCACCCAGCCGGGACAGGGAACTTTATGGCTACACCTTC	CASSPSRDRELYGYTF
NA	TRBV19	TRBJ1-1	many	TGTGCCAGTAGTACGAACAAGAACACTGAAGCTTTCTTT	CASSTNKNTEAFF
TRBD1	TRBV27	TRBJ2-7	NA	TGTGCCAGCAGTTACGGACAGGGGGCATACGAGCAGTACTTC	CASSYGQGAYEQYF
NA	TRBV6-5	TRBJ2-1	few	TGTGCCAGCAGCCAACAGTCCTCCAATGAGCAGTTCTTC	CASSQQSSNEQFF
NA	TRBV4-1	TRBJ2-7	NA	TGCGCCAGCAGCCAAGATAGTCCGGGGTCCTACGAGCAGTACTTC	CASSQDSPGSYEQYF
NA	TRBV4-1	TRBJ2-3	NA	TGCGCCAGCAGCCAAGTCTGGCGGAGGGGCACAGATACGCAGTATTTT	CASSQVWRRGTDTQYF
NA	TRBV7-2	TRBJ2-5	NA	TGTGCCAGCAGCTTAGTCCCTTTCCAAGAGACCCAGTACTTC	CASSLVPFQETQYF
TRBD1	TRBV5-4	TRBJ1-6	once	TGTGCCAGCAGAGGGGGCAGGGTTATTTACTCCTATAATTCACCCCTCCACTTT	CASRGGRVIYSYNSPLHF
NA	TRBV5-4	TRBJ2-7	NA	TGTGCCAGCAGCTTAACCCTCGGGAAAGACTACGAGCAGTACTTC	CASSLTLGKDYEQYF
TRBD1	TRBV18	TRBJ2-7	NA	TGTGCCAGCTCACCGGTTATCCAGGGGGCAAACGAGCAGTACTTC	CASSPVIQGANEQYF
TRBD2	TRBV9	TRBJ2-1	NA	TGTGCCAGCAGCATAGCAAGTTCACTAGCGGGAGACTCGCCGTTCTTC	CASSIASSLAGDSPFF
TRBD2	TRBV2	TRBJ2-3	NA	TGTGCCAGCGGGGGACTAGCGGGAGCAGATACGCAGTATTTT	CASGGLAGADTQYF
NA	TRBV4-2	TRBJ2-1	NA	TGTGCCAGCAGCCAAGACCCGGAGTGGGATGAGCAGTTCTTC	CASSQDPEWDEQFF
NA	TRBV11-3	TRBJ2-3	NA	TGTGCCAGCAGCAAAGGTGGGCGAAGCACAGATACGCAGTATTTT	CASSKGGRSTDTQYF
TRBD2	TRBV5-4	TRBJ2-3	NA	TGTGCCAGCAGCGCCCCGACTAGCGGGAGAGCAGATACGCAGTATTTT	CASSAPTSGRADTQYF
NA	TRBV5-1	TRBJ1-2	NA	TGCGCCAGCAGTGGGGCCTCCGGGTATGAGGGCTACACCTTC	CASSGASGYEGYTF
NA	TRBV2	TRBJ1-4	NA	TGTGCCATTGGAGGGGGGGAGGCTAATGAAAAACTGTTTTTT	CAIGGGEANEKLFF
NA	TRBV9	TRBJ2-3	NA	TGTGCCAGCAGCGCCACAGGTCCTACGCAGTATTTT	CASSATGPTQYF
NA	TRBV5-1	TRBJ1-1	NA	TGCGCCAGCAGCTTGGTTGCGGTGAGCACTGAAGCTTTCTTT	CASSLVAVSTEAFF
NA	TRBV7-2	TRBJ2-2	NA	TGTGCCAGCAGCTTAGCCATCGTCGGGAGGGGGCGCTTCGGGGAGCTGTTTTTT	CASSLAIVGRGRFGELFF
NA	TRBV6-1	TRBJ2-7	NA	TGTGCCAGCAGTGAAGCGCGGGGCAGGCAAGAAGAATACTTC	CASSEARGRQEEYF
TRBD1	TRBV6-1	TRBJ2-5	few	TGTGCCAGCAGTGAAGGACAGGGTTATGTAGTGACCCAGTACTTC	CASSEGQGYVVTQYF
NA	TRBV28	TRBJ1-1	NA	TGTGCCAGCCGATCATATCCGGGTACTGAAGCTTTCTTT	CASRSYPGTEAFF
TRBD2	TRBV5-1	TRBJ2-1	NA	TGCGCCAGCAGCTTGGGACTAGCGGGAAACTACAATGAGCAGTTCTTC	CASSLGLAGNYNEQFF
TRBD1	TRBV11-3	TRBJ2-1	NA	TGTGCCAGCAGCCTCAGACAGGGCTCCTACAATGAGCAGTTCTTC	CASSLRQGSYNEQFF
NA	TRBV5-1	TRBJ1-5	NA	TGCGCCAGCAGCCTGCGGGGAGGGGCCAATCAGCCCCAGCATTTT	CASSLRGGANQPQHF
NA	TRBV30	TRBJ1-2	NA	TGTGCCTGGAGTGGTTCGGACAGATTCCGCTATGGCTACACCTTC	CAWSGSDRFRYGYTF
NA	TRBV6-5	TRBJ1-5	few	TGTGCCAGCAGTTACTCGAGGACAGCTAATCAGCCCCAGCATTTT	CASSYSRTANQPQHF
NA	TRBV5-5	TRBJ2-1	NA	TGTGCCAGCAGCTTCCCAGTAGCCCGAGGCAATGAGCAGTTCTTC	CASSFPVARGNEQFF
NA	TRBV7-3	TRBJ2-5	NA	TGTGCCAGCAGGAGGCTCCTCCTTCAGGAGACCCAGTACTTC	CASRRLLLQETQYF
TRBD1	TRBV6-5	TRBJ1-2	NA	TGTGCCAGCACCCTACGGACAGGCTTTGGCTACACCTTC	CASTLRTGFGYTF
NA	TRBV6-5	TRBJ2-7	NA	TGTGCCAGCAGCCGTAACTACGAGCAGTACTTC	CASSRNYEQYF